This note documents a single TCR beta chain sequence. Assay: immunoSEQ multiplex PCR; the TCRdb copy retains only in-frame clones and omits some. The sample holds 85,000 to 95,000 clones; approximately 91% are singletons and the top ten take roughly 5.1%. The CDR3 spans 15 residues. V was cut by 0 bases and J by 2 bases, with 13 bases left in between. Germline V gene sequence: CDR1 SQVTM, CDR2 ANQGSEA. The source of the sample is a study of blood T cell repertoires in COVID-19. Sequences were obtained from peripheral blood. The V and J genes are TRBV29-1 and TRBJ2-5; perhaps TRBD1 as D (6 bases). The sequence came from a man aged 55 to 69 with COVID-19, enrolled during active disease. This CDR3 reads CSVEDPDRSQETQYF. The CDR3 region has the DNA TGCAGCGTTGAAGATCCCGACAGGTCGCAAGAGACCCAGTACTTC.